These T cell receptor beta chains were read from a single sample in a study of cytomegalovirus exposure and HLA in healthy donors. The protocol was immunoSEQ multiplex PCR, while the TCRdb copy is restricted to in-frame clones and leaves out a portion. The table records roughly 200,000 clones, approximately 89% of them present only once. The sample comprised PBMCs. The source is a young man in good health and CMV-seropositive. The CDR3 runs from the conserved cysteine through the conserved F or W. D genes are given only for firm matches. For some rows the clone size is stated as once, few or many, or as a class when expanded; others skip it.

once	TRBV4-1	TRBJ2-3	NA	CASSQDYLDTQYF	TGCGCCAGCAGCCAAGATTATCTAGATACGCAGTATTTT
NA	TRBV5-1	TRBJ1-3	NA	CASSSAGSEGNTIYF	TGCGCCAGCAGCTCGGCCGGGTCAGAGGGAAACACCATATATTTT
NA	TRBV25-1	TRBJ1-4	TRBD1	CASSEYSGGDEKLFF	TGTGCCAGCAGTGAATATTCAGGGGGAGATGAAAAACTGTTTTTT
NA	TRBV30	TRBJ2-7	NA	CAAARGALYEQYF	TGTGCGGCAGCCCGGGGGGCGCTTTACGAGCAGTACTTC
once	TRBV7-2	TRBJ2-7	TRBD2	CASSLEPGGPYEQYF	TGTGCCAGCAGCTTAGAACCGGGAGGGCCCTACGAGCAGTACTTC
NA	TRBV18	TRBJ1-6	TRBD1	CASSTGKTGNSPLHF	TGTGCCAGCTCGACAGGGAAAACGGGAAATTCACCCCTCCACTTT
once	TRBV27	TRBJ2-7	NA	CASSRGGSEQYF	TGTGCCAGCAGTAGAGGGGGGAGCGAGCAGTACTTC
NA	TRBV5-1	TRBJ2-7	NA	CASSLATRNPYEQYF	TGCGCCAGCAGCTTGGCCACACGGAATCCCTACGAGCAGTACTTC
NA	TRBV7-9	TRBJ2-7	NA	CASSPWEGGSNSYEQYF	TGTGCCAGCAGCCCATGGGAGGGGGGGTCTAACTCCTACGAGCAGTACTTC
NA	TRBV11-2	TRBJ2-7	NA	CASSFARTGGGEQYF	TGTGCCAGCAGCTTCGCCAGGACAGGAGGGGGCGAGCAGTACTTC
NA	TRBV29-1	TRBJ2-7	NA	CSVEGGQVPEQYF	TGCAGCGTCGAGGGAGGACAGGTCCCCGAGCAGTACTTC
NA	TRBV28	TRBJ2-4	NA	CASSFIAAKNIQYF	TGTGCCAGCAGTTTTATAGCAGCCAAAAACATTCAGTACTTC
NA	TRBV14	TRBJ2-2	NA	CASSQSRTGELFF	TGTGCCAGCAGCCAAAGTCGCACCGGGGAGCTGTTTTTT
once	TRBV9	TRBJ1-1	NA	CASSVDLGRGAEAFF	TGTGCCAGCAGCGTAGATCTTGGGAGGGGCGCTGAAGCTTTCTTT
NA	TRBV4-3	TRBJ1-3	NA	CASSQVTLVGGRGNTIYF	TGCGCCAGCAGCCAAGTTACCCTCGTCGGGGGGCGAGGAAACACCATATATTTT
once	TRBV7-2	TRBJ1-1	NA	CASSLATTGPAFF	TGTGCCAGCAGCTTAGCGACTACAGGGCCCGCTTTCTTT
NA	TRBV5-6	TRBJ2-5	TRBD1	CASSLEQGAETQYF	TGTGCCAGCAGCTTAGAACAGGGGGCAGAGACCCAGTACTTC